This TCR beta chain comes out of a study of CD8+ T cells in alopecia areata. The overall study: It was oral tofacitinib, at 5 to 10 mg twice daily, that treated patients received.

The sample holds a few counts of this clone. After removal of 6 bases from V and 4 bases from J, the junction contained 9 bases not matched to a gene. Germline CDR1 SGHRS, CDR2 YFSETQ. This CDR3 has 15 residues. Extraction and reverse transcription of RNA yielded cDNA as the sequencing template. Method: immunoSEQ multiplex PCR; TCRdb's copy keeps in-frame clones and lacks some. The sample carries around 200,000 clones, roughly 60% recorded once. Samples from alopecia areata patients were lesional scalp punch biopsies and peripheral blood. This clonotype was obtained from a human donor with alopecia areata. Specimen: CD4+ T cells sorted from blood, collected at week 0. The chain combines TRBV5-1 with TRBJ2-3, with 9 bases matching TRBD2. The CDR3 region has the DNA TGCGCCAGCACCAATAGCGGGGGAGTATCAGATACGCAGTATTTT. Translating it yields CASTNSGGVSDTQYF.